Described below is a single TCR beta chain sequence and its context. Its specificity is unknown. The data were obtained in a study of OX40 agonist ivuxolimab in advanced cancers. Germline V CDR1 and CDR2: SEHNR, FQNEAQ (reference sequence). V was pared by 4 bases and J by 0 bases, with 12 bases between. The CDR3 runs to 15 residues. Study-wide results and limits: Part of the nonresponder group also had normalized T-cell clonal expansion that was low. In CD8+ T cells, expanded clones were on average more numerous than in CD4+.

Patients with autoimmune history or systemic immunosuppression were excluded. Produced via immunoSEQ multiplex PCR; TCRdb's table is partial and in-frame only. Of 60,000 or so clones listed, 94% were seen once; the top ten hold around 20%. This rearrangement joins TRBV7-9 to TRBJ1-1; D is possibly TRBD1 (6 bases). The clonotype was recovered from an adult with an advanced solid tumor such as melanoma, head and neck, liver or kidney cancer. The sample consisted of CD4+ or CD8+ T cells sorted from blood, taken in a trial of the OX40 agonist ivuxolimab. The CDR3 DNA reads TGTGCCAGCAGCTCCCTAGGGGGAATGAACACTGAAGCTTTCTTT. Amino acids: CASSSLGGMNTEAFF.